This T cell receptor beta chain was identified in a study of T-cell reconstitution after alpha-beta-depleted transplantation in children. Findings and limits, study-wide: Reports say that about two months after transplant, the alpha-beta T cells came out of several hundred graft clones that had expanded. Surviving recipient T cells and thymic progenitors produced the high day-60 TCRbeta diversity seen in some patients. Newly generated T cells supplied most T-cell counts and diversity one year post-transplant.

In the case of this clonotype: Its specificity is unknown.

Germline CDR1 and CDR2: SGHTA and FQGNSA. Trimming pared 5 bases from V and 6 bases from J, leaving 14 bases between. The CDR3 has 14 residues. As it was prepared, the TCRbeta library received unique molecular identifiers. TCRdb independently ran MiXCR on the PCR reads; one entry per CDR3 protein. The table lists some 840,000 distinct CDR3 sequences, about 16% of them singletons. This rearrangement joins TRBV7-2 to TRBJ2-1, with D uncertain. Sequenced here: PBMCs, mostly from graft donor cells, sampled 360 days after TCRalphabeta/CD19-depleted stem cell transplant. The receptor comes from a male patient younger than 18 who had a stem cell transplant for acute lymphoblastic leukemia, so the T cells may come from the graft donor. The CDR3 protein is CASSLLGFINEQFF. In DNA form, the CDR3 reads TGTGCCAGCAGCCTCCTTGGGTTCATCAATGAGCAGTTCTTC.